This record covers a single T cell receptor (beta chain). Its specificity is not known. The CDR3 has 12 residues. V lost 3 bases, J lost 7 bases, and 9 bases lay in between. Germline-derived CDR1 and CDR2 are MDHEN and SYDVKM. The sample comes from a study of cytomegalovirus exposure and HLA in healthy donors. Broader study findings: Reported findings show TCR beta sequences accurately forecast HLA-A and HLA-B alleles in most subjects. The authors listed 164 TCR beta chains as cytomegalovirus-associated. Sequencing likely generated an artifact that appeared as a cluster of highly shared sequence variants. Diagnosis of cytomegalovirus status made by the classifier reportedly showed high specificity and sensitivity.

The primer mix had 60 Vbeta and 13 Jbeta primers. Sequencing was performed with immunoSEQ multiplex PCR; in TCRdb, only in-frame clones are kept and a portion is missing. The sample carries 150,000 to 200,000 clones, 86% recorded once. J is TRBJ1-1 and V is TRBV28; D is unresolved. The receptor was derived from a woman under 30 in good health and CMV-seronegative. Material for sequencing was PBMCs. CDR3 protein: CASSLGFLEAFF. The CDR3 coding sequence is TGTGCCAGCAGTTTGGGCTTCCTTGAAGCTTTCTTT.